The rows below give T cell receptor beta chains drawn from one sample of a study of cytomegalovirus exposure and HLA in healthy donors. Some clones are missing from TCRdb's copy, which holds only in-frame ones; the method was immunoSEQ multiplex PCR. The repertoire has some 69,000 clones, over 90% of them found once; the top ten carry about 4.5%. Specimen: PBMCs. These receptors all come from a woman aged 18-29 years in good health and CMV-seropositive. The CDR3 runs from the conserved cysteine through the conserved F or W. D genes are given only for firm matches. Clone size is stated in some rows and not others, as once, few, many or a class when expanded.

D,V,J,size,DNA,CDR3
-,TRBV12-5,TRBJ2-1,-,TGTGCTAGTGGTTTGGAAACTATAAATGAGCAGTTCTTC,CASGLETINEQFF
-,TRBV7-3,TRBJ2-1,-,TGTGCCAGCAGCTTATACTCCAACAATGAGCAGTTCTTC,CASSLYSNNEQFF
TRBD2,TRBV29-1,TRBJ2-1,-,TGCAGCGCGCTACCTGGTGGGGGAGGGGACAATGAGCAGTTCTTC,CSALPGGGGDNEQFF
TRBD1,TRBV11-2,TRBJ2-7,-,TGTGCCAGCAGCTTTACAGGGGAAGGTTACGAGCAGTACTTC,CASSFTGEGYEQYF
-,TRBV7-2,TRBJ2-3,-,TGTGCCAGGCTAACGCCCCCCCCAGATACGCAGTATTTT,CARLTPPPDTQYF
-,TRBV28,TRBJ2-7,-,TGTGCCAGCACCGCGGACATGTCCTACGAGCAGTACTTC,CASTADMSYEQYF
TRBD1,TRBV5-1,TRBJ1-1,-,TGCGCCAGCAGCGGTGGGACAGGATGGCGGGCTTTCTTT,CASSGGTGWRAFF
TRBD1,TRBV19,TRBJ1-4,-,TGTGCCAGTAGTCCCGGGCCAGGGGGGAGAACAACTAATGAAAAACTGTTTTTT,CASSPGPGGRTTNEKLFF
TRBD1,TRBV6-5,TRBJ2-7,-,TGTGCCAGCAGTTACTCCGGGACAGGGCCCTACGAGCAGTACTTC,CASSYSGTGPYEQYF
-,TRBV28,TRBJ1-4,once,TGTGCCAGCACCACAATGGGCAGCCCGCTGGAAAAACTGTTTTTT,CASTTMGSPLEKLFF
-,TRBV6-4,TRBJ2-5,-,TGTGCCAACACGCCGTTACGGGGTCAAGAGACCCAGTACTTC,CANTPLRGQETQYF
-,TRBV16,TRBJ1-1,-,TGTGCCAGCAGCCGACCAGGGTACACTGAAGCTTTCTTT,CASSRPGYTEAFF
TRBD1,TRBV10-3,TRBJ1-4,-,TGTGCCATCAAAGGACAGGCTAATGAAAAACTGTTTTTT,CAIKGQANEKLFF
TRBD1,TRBV19,TRBJ1-1,-,TGTGCCAGTAGTCCAGGACAGGGTTGGACTGAAGCTTTCTTT,CASSPGQGWTEAFF
TRBD1,TRBV19,TRBJ2-1,-,TGTGCCAGTAGGCCGGACAGGGTTTACAATGAGCAGTTCTTC,CASRPDRVYNEQFF
-,TRBV30,TRBJ1-1,-,TGTGCCTGGAGGGATGATAGAGGGAAAGCTTTCTTT,CAWRDDRGKAFF
-,TRBV5-8,TRBJ2-3,once,TGTGCCAGCAGCTCCGTCGGCACCCTTAGCGGCCTGGGAACGCAGTATTTT,CASSSVGTLSGLGTQYF
-,TRBV6-5,TRBJ2-7,-,TGTGCCAGCTCCCCCCGCGCCTACGAGCAGTACTTC,CASSPRAYEQYF
TRBD2,TRBV7-8,TRBJ2-5,-,TGTGCCAGCAGCTTAGTTGGGCCGGGAGGTACCCAGACCCAGTACTTC,CASSLVGPGGTQTQYF